Listed here are 19 T cell receptor beta chains from one sample, sequenced in a study of early T cells in non-severe SARS-CoV-2 infection. TCRdb re-called the 5' RACE reads through MiXCR, storing one row per CDR3 protein. The repertoire consists of tens of thousands of distinct CDR3 sequences, with 11% occurring once and the leading ten covering about 13%. The specimen was whole blood. The receptors here all came from an adult who was a healthcare worker with PCR-confirmed SARS-CoV-2 infection or an uninfected control (not recorded which).

The V and J genes are TRBV29-1 and TRBJ2-7; 7 positions match TRBD1. The CDR3 has 15 residues. Looked up from germline, CDR1 is SQVTM and CDR2 is ANQGSEA. V lost 1 base and J lost 7; bases outside the gene matches: 13. CDR3 sequence reads: CSVEARDSGVAEQYF. The CDR3 coding sequence is TGCAGCGTTGAAGCCCGGGACAGCGGAGTGGCTGAGCAGTACTTC.

In its sample, this clonotype was seen many times. V usage is TRBV2 and J usage is TRBJ1-5; 8 bases align to TRBD1. This CDR3 has 16 residues. Trimming removed 4 bases from V and 3 bases from J; junction bases left unmatched: 8. Germline lookup yields CDR1 SNHLY and CDR2 FYNNEI. The CDR3 nucleotides read TGTGCCAGCAGTGGGCCAGTACAGGGGGTCAATCAGCCCCAGCATTTT. This codes for CASSGPVQGVNQPQHF.

The rearrangement uses TRBV4-2 and TRBJ2-1, with a tentative D call TRBD1 (6 bases). There are 15 residues in the CDR3. Germline CDR1 is LGHNA and CDR2 is YNFKEQ. Trimming stripped 1 base from V and 10 bases from J, with 17 bases between. The chain's CDR3 is CASSQVLQGPQEQFF. In nucleotides, the CDR3 is TGTGCCAGCAGCCAAGTTCTACAGGGTCCGCAAGAGCAGTTCTTC.

The table lists this clonotype with many counts. This chain links TRBV27 with TRBJ2-3; the D gene is possibly TRBD1 (6 bases). V lost 1 base and J lost 2, with 13 bases in between. Germline V lookup: CDR1 MNHEY, CDR2 SMNVEV (reference sequence). CDR3 length: 16 amino acids. In nucleotides, the CDR3 is TGTGCCAGCAGTTTATTTTCCAGGGGAGACACAGATACGCAGTATTTT. Protein: CASSLFSRGDTDTQYF.

The chain links TRBV7-2 to TRBJ2-7, with D perhaps matching TRBD2 (6 bases). CDR3 length: 15 amino acids. V was cut by 5 bases and J by 3 bases, with 17 bases left in between. CDR1 SGHTA and CDR2 FQGNSA come from the germline V gene. Written as DNA, the CDR3 is TGTGCCAGCAGCCGGCAGGCGGGACCACACTACGAGCAGTACTTC. Its protein product is CASSRQAGPHYEQYF.

In its sample, this clonotype was seen a few times. The rearrangement uses TRBV12-3 or TRBV12-4 and TRBJ2-2; 8 bases agree with TRBD1. CDR3 size: 15 residues. After removal of 5 bases from V and 5 bases from J, the junction contained 7 bases not matched to a gene. CDR3 coding DNA: TGTGCCAGCAGTCCCCGGACAGGGAGGACCGGGGAGCTGTTTTTT. Its translation is CASSPRTGRTGELFF.

At least ten counts were recorded for this clonotype. The rearrangement uses TRBV6-5 and TRBJ2-7; 7 bases map to TRBD2. Germline CDR1 is MNHEY and CDR2 is SVGAGI. The CDR3 is 13 residues long. V shed 10 bases, J shed 3 bases, and the junction held 9 bases outside the gene matches. The CDR3: CATKPSGSYEQYF. CDR3 bases: TGTGCCACCAAACCTAGCGGTAGCTACGAGCAGTACTTC.

Comment on this clonotype: This may arise from a read error, as a much more abundant clone is one base away. The chain is built from TRBV7-9 and TRBJ2-1, with D perhaps assigned TRBD1 or TRBD2 (5 bases each). The V end lost 8 bases, the J end lost 4 bases, and 18 bases lay between the germline ends. From germline, CDR1 is SEHNR and CDR2 FQNEAQ (reference sequence). The CDR3 has 15 residues. The CDR3: CASSKTEGPYNEQFF. Here the CDR3 DNA reads TGTGCCAGCTCTAAGACAGAGGGCCCGTACAATGAGCAGTTCTTC.

For this clonotype: A much more abundant neighbour one base away suggests this may be a read error. The chain couples TRBV18 to TRBJ1-4; no firm D call. The germline V gene has CDR1 KGHSH and CDR2 LQKENI. CDR3 length: 12 amino acids. The V and J ends lost 10 bases and 7 bases respectively, with 13 bases between them. This CDR3 reads CANSSGSEKLFF. The CDR3 DNA is TGTGCCAACAGCTCCGGGAGTGAAAAACTGTTTTTT.

This clonotype was recorded at least ten times. The chain links TRBV6-2 or TRBV6-3 to TRBJ1-5; D gene uncertain. The CDR3 extends over 13 amino acids. Germline V gene lookup returns CDR1 MNHEY and CDR2 SVGEGT. Trimming removed 6 bases from V and 4 bases from J, with 10 bases in between. CDR3 region: CASSPSQNQPQHF. The CDR3 bases are TGTGCCAGCAGCCCATCACAGAATCAGCCCCAGCATTTT.

The rearrangement links TRBV7-2 to TRBJ2-6; perhaps TRBD1 as D (5 bases). The V end lost 1 base, the J end lost 16 bases, and 14 bases lay between the germline ends. The CDR3 covers 13 residues. Germline V lookup: CDR1 SGHTA, CDR2 FQGNSA. The CDR3 protein is CASSLEDRLLLTF. CDR3 nucleotides: TGTGCCAGCAGCTTAGAAGACAGACTCCTGCTGACTTTC.

This clonotype was detected ten times or more. The chain links TRBV2 to TRBJ2-3; tentative D call: TRBD2 (6 bases). V shed 4 bases and J shed 9 bases, with 17 bases lying between them. The CDR3 extends over 14 amino acids. Germline V gene data show CDR1 as SNHLY and CDR2 as FYNNEI. The CDR3 region is CASSVRMEGSTQYF. CDR3 sequence (DNA): TGTGCCAGCAGTGTCCGGATGGAGGGTTCAACGCAGTATTTT. Filled out from reference TRBV2 and TRBJ2-3, the complete variable domain reads EPEVTQTPSHQVTQMGQEVILRCVPISNHLYFYWYRQILGQKVEFLVSFYNNEISEKSEIFDDQFSVERPDGSNFTLKIRSTKLEDSAMYFCASSVRMEGSTQYFGPGTRLTVL.

The genes are TRBV28 and TRBJ2-2, with D tentatively TRBD2 (6 bases). CDR1 MDHEN and CDR2 SYDVKM come from the germline V gene. V dropped 6 bases and J dropped 6 bases, with 17 bases sitting between them. There are 15 residues in the CDR3. CDR3 loop: CASSVMTSPPGELFF. The CDR3 coding sequence is TGTGCCAGCAGCGTGATGACTAGTCCGCCCGGGGAGCTGTTTTTT.

A word on this clonotype: A read error may account for a junction end that differs from germline. The rearrangement links TRBV7-9 to TRBJ2-3, with 15 bases aligning to TRBD2. CDR1 and CDR2 from the germline V gene are SEHNR and FQNEAQ (reference sequence). The length of the CDR3 is 17 residues. CDR3 amino acids: CASSPRTSGGATNTQYF. In nucleotides, the CDR3 is TGTGCCAGCAGCCCCCGGACTAGCGGGGGGGCCACAAATACGCAGTATTTT.

This clonotype was counted at least ten times. CDR3 nucleotides: TGTGCCAGCAGTTTGCTCGGCCGCACCTACGAGCAGTACTTC. Its translation is CASSLLGRTYEQYF. The V call is TRBV28, the J call TRBJ2-7; D ambiguous. The CDR3 runs to 14 residues. The ends were cut back, 3 bases at V and 2 bases at J, with 11 bases in the middle. Germline CDR1 reads MDHEN; CDR2 reads SYDVKM.

This chain connects TRBV6-2 or TRBV6-3 to TRBJ2-1, with TRBD2 matching 9 bases. CDR1 MNHEY and CDR2 SVGEGT come from the germline V gene. The CDR3 runs to 16 residues. The junction had 10 bases not matched to a gene; V was cut back by 8 bases and J by 2 bases. CDR3 DNA: TGTGCCAGCGGACGTAGCGGGAGCGGCGCCTACAATGAGCAGTTCTTC. This encodes CASGRSGSGAYNEQFF.

This clonotype was seen repeatedly, ten times or more. The chain employs TRBV29-1 and TRBJ1-1; D remains unclear. Deletions cut 6 bases from V and 8 bases from J, with 16 bases between. CDR1 SQVTM and CDR2 ANQGSEA come from the germline V gene. This CDR3 spans 12 amino acids. This CDR3 is CSVQDREIEAFF. The CDR3 region has the DNA TGCAGCGTCCAGGACCGTGAGATCGAAGCTTTCTTT. Drawing the rest from reference TRBV29-1 and TRBJ1-1, the complete variable domain is SAVISQKPSRDICQRGTSLTIQCQVDSQVTMMFWYRQQPGQSLTLIATANQGSEATYESGFVIDKFPISRPNLTFSTLTVSNMSPEDSSIYLCSVQDREIEAFFGQGTRLTVV.

This clonotype occurred a few times. This sequence joins TRBV21-1 and TRBJ1-1. TRBV21-1 is a pseudogene. This CDR3 contains 16 residues. The CDR3 nucleotides read TGTGCCAGCAGCAAAATGGACCGGAGGGGGAACACTGAAGCTTTCTTT. Residues: CASSKMDRRGNTEAFF.

This clonotype was counted between two and nine times. DNA of the CDR3: TGTGCCAGCAGCCTATCAACCAGGGTTTCGCACGAGCAGTACTTC. It encodes CASSLSTRVSHEQYF. The rearrangement joins TRBV7-9 to TRBJ2-7; TRBD1 is a possible D gene (5 bases). Germline CDR1 and CDR2: SEHNR and FQNEAQ (reference sequence). CDR3 size: 15 residues. V lost 5 bases, J lost 5 bases, and 19 bases lay in between.